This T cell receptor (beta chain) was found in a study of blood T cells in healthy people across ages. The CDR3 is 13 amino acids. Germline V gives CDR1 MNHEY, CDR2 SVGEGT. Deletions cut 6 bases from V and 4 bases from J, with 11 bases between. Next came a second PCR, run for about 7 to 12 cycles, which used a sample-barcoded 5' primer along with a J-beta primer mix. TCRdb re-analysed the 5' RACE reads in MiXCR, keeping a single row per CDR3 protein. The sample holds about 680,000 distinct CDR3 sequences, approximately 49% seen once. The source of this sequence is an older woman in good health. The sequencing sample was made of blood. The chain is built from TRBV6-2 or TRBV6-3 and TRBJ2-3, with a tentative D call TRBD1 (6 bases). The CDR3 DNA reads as TGTGCCAGCAGAACGGACAGTCCAGATACGCAGTATTTT. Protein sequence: CASRTDSPDTQYF.